These T cell receptor beta chains were read from a single sample in a study of cytomegalovirus exposure and HLA in healthy donors. Clones were sequenced by immunoSEQ multiplex PCR, and TCRdb holds only the in-frame ones, with some missing. The sample records 100,000 to 150,000 clones, about 8.6% being singletons. The sequenced material came from PBMCs. All receptors derive from a woman between 40 and 55 years old in good health and CMV-seropositive. Both conserved end residues are part of each CDR3. The D gene is left open where the match is weak. Some rows have no size entry. The others give once, few or many, or a class for an expanded clone.

j_call: TRBJ1-5
clone_size: -
d_call: TRBD1
v_call: TRBV4-1
cdr3_aa: CASSPGQGAWQPQHF
cdr3_nt: TGCGCCAGCAGCCCGGGACAGGGAGCATGGCAGCCCCAGCATTTT

j_call: TRBJ2-7
clone_size: few
d_call: TRBD1
v_call: TRBV5-4
cdr3_aa: CASSQIQGPREQYF
cdr3_nt: TGTGCCAGCAGCCAAATACAGGGGCCGAGAGAGCAGTACTTC

j_call: TRBJ2-1
clone_size: -
d_call: TRBD2
v_call: TRBV2
cdr3_aa: CARAPAASGGANEQFF
cdr3_nt: TGTGCCAGGGCCCCCGCGGCTAGCGGGGGGGCAAATGAGCAGTTCTTC

j_call: TRBJ2-3
clone_size: few
d_call: -
v_call: TRBV27
cdr3_aa: CASSLMAVPDTQYF
cdr3_nt: TGTGCCAGCAGTTTAATGGCGGTTCCAGATACGCAGTATTTT

j_call: TRBJ1-1
clone_size: -
d_call: -
v_call: TRBV5-1
cdr3_aa: CASSLVGGVTTEAFF
cdr3_nt: TGCGCCAGCAGCTTGGTCGGCGGGGTGACCACTGAAGCTTTCTTT

j_call: TRBJ1-3
clone_size: few
d_call: -
v_call: TRBV9
cdr3_aa: CASSVHGESSGNTIYF
cdr3_nt: TGTGCCAGCAGCGTTCACGGGGAGAGCTCTGGAAACACCATATATTTT

j_call: TRBJ1-2
clone_size: few
d_call: TRBD1
v_call: TRBV30
cdr3_aa: CAWGTGASYGYTF
cdr3_nt: TGTGCCTGGGGGACAGGGGCCTCCTATGGCTACACCTTC

j_call: TRBJ2-1
clone_size: -
d_call: -
v_call: TRBV4-2
cdr3_aa: CASSQEGGIRYNEQFF
cdr3_nt: TGTGCCAGCAGCCAAGAGGGCGGGATACGCTACAATGAGCAGTTCTTC

j_call: TRBJ1-1
clone_size: -
d_call: -
v_call: TRBV5-6
cdr3_aa: CASSLGTVFTEAFF
cdr3_nt: TGTGCCAGCAGCTTGGGGACAGTATTCACTGAAGCTTTCTTT

j_call: TRBJ2-3
clone_size: -
d_call: -
v_call: TRBV6-1
cdr3_aa: CASSDGDTDTQYF
cdr3_nt: TGTGCCAGCAGTGACGGTGACACAGATACGCAGTATTTT

j_call: TRBJ2-2
clone_size: -
d_call: TRBD2
v_call: TRBV11-2
cdr3_aa: CASSRTSGANTGELFF
cdr3_nt: TGTGCCAGCAGTAGGACTAGCGGGGCGAACACCGGGGAGCTGTTTTTT